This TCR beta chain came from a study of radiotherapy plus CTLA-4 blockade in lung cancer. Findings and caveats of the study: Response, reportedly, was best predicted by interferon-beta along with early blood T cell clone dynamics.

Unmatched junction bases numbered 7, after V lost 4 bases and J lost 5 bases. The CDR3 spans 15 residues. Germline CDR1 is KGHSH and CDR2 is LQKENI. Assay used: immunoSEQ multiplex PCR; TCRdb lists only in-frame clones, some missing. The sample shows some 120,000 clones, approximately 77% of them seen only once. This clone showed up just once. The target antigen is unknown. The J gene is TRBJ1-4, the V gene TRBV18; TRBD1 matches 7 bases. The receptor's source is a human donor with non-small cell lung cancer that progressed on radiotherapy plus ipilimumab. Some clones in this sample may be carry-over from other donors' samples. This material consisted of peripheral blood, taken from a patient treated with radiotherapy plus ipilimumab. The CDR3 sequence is CASSLNRDRNEKLFF. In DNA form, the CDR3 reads TGTGCCAGCTCACTAAACCGGGACAGAAATGAAAAACTGTTTTTT.